This T cell receptor beta chain derives from a study of blood T cell repertoires in COVID-19. Seattle cases were enrolled at active infection and followed longitudinally. In the authors' methods: Amplification of reference gene primers was used by the study to estimate nucleated cell counts. TCRdb's table, derived via immunoSEQ multiplex PCR, lists solely in-frame clones and lacks some. V and J calls and clone size are copied from that table; D and trimming were computed from the DNA. The top ten clones hold approximately 10% of a sample with about 230,000 clones, 85% to 90% of them seen once. Germline V CDR1 and CDR2: MNHEY, SVGAGI. V dropped 9 bases and J dropped 6 bases, with 18 bases sitting between them. This CDR3 region has 13 residues.

This clonotype was obtained from a man aged 45-65 years with COVID-19, enrolled during active disease. This chain links TRBV6-5 with TRBJ2-7; D is possibly TRBD2 (5 bases). Sequenced input: peripheral blood. The CDR3 DNA sequence: TGTGCCAGTGTCCGCTTTCCCGAGGGCGAGCAGTACTTC. Its protein is CASVRFPEGEQYF.